A single sample is the source of the 27 T cell receptor beta chains below, sequenced in a study of spatial heterogeneity in lung cancer. Each CDR3 protein is one row after TCRdb ran MiXCR on the 5' RACE reads. Among more than 95,000 distinct CDR3 sequences listed, 12% were seen once. Stated time point: blood at routine non-recurrence follow-up after resection. Material for sequencing was whole RNA from tumor, nontumor lung or frozen PBMC, left unsorted. Here the sequenced sample was PBMCs, taken at follow-up. These receptors were taken from a male donor with early-stage non-small cell lung cancer.

V gene TRBV24-1 combines with J gene TRBJ2-3; 8 bases line up with TRBD1. Looked up from germline, CDR1 is KGHDR and CDR2 is SFDVKD. J was trimmed by 5 bases and V by 6 bases; bases with no gene match: 9. The CDR3 consists of 15 residues. In DNA form, the CDR3 reads TGTGCCACCAGTACGACAGGGGCCGCAAGAGATACGCAGTATTTT. Translation: CATSTTGAARDTQYF.

Ten or more counts support this clonotype. V usage is TRBV6-5 and J usage is TRBJ2-7; 10 bases are shared with TRBD1. The CDR3 sequence is 14 residues long. Trimming took 6 bases from V and 3 from J; bases not matched to a gene: 5. Germline CDR1 is MNHEY and CDR2 is SVGAGI. In DNA form, the CDR3 reads TGTGCCAGCAGCTCCGGGACAGGGGTCTACGAGCAGTACTTC. This codes for CASSSGTGVYEQYF.

In this sample, this clonotype turned up a few times. The V and J genes are TRBV18 and TRBJ1-2, with 8 bases that match TRBD1. Trimming removed 1 base from V and 6 bases from J; junction bases left unmatched: 10. This CDR3 comprises 16 residues. The germline CDR1 and CDR2 sequences are KGHSH and LQKENI. The CDR3 here is CASSPRVGGQVNGYTF. In DNA, the CDR3 is TGTGCCAGCTCACCACGTGTCGGGGGACAGGTTAATGGCTACACCTTC.

The V call is TRBV11-3, the J call TRBJ1-2, with TRBD1 as a possible D gene (5 bases). The germline CDR1 and CDR2 sequences are SGHNT and YENEEA. V lost 5 bases and J 6 bases, leaving 13 bases between the germline ends. The CDR3 consists of 13 residues. The CDR3 region is CASSSEGSHGYTF. DNA for the CDR3: TGTGCCAGCAGCAGTGAGGGGAGTCATGGCTACACCTTC.

Ten or more counts support this clonotype. The chain uses TRBV9 and TRBJ2-7; D gene uncertain. The CDR3 covers 14 residues. Germline CDR1 and CDR2: SGDLS and YYNGEE. Trimming removed 0 bases at V and 2 bases at J, with 9 bases between. The DNA for the CDR3 is TGTGCCAGCAGCGTAGACGGTTCACCCTACGAGCAGTACTTC. This translates into CASSVDGSPYEQYF.

This clonotype was seen only a few times. J is TRBJ2-1 and V is TRBV6-5; 7 bases map to TRBD1. V lost 6 bases, J lost 5 bases, and 10 bases stayed unmatched. CDR1 and CDR2 from the germline V gene are MNHEY and SVGAGI. The CDR3 consists of 15 residues. CDR3 DNA sequence: TGTGCCAGCAGACTGACAGGGTATTATGACAATGAGCAGTTCTTC. Its protein is CASRLTGYYDNEQFF.

This clonotype was counted between two and nine times. The chain joins TRBV5-1 to TRBJ2-1; no clear D. Deletions cut 0 bases from V and 8 bases from J, with 3 bases between. This CDR3 has 11 amino acids. From germline, CDR1 is SGHRS and CDR2 YFSETQ. In nucleotides, the CDR3 is TGCGCCAGCAGCTTGGAGCATGAGCAGTTCTTC. Residues: CASSLEHEQFF.

This clonotype was recorded at least ten times. V is TRBV6-5 and J is TRBJ1-4; D unresolved. CDR1 and CDR2 from the germline V gene are MNHEY and SVGAGI. V was clipped by 5 bases and J by 7 bases, with 14 bases between them. This CDR3 region has 14 residues. The CDR3 region is CASSPNRRVEKLFF. In DNA form, the CDR3 reads TGTGCCAGCAGTCCTAACAGAAGGGTTGAAAAACTGTTTTTT.

The table lists this clonotype with a few counts. V and J are TRBV4-2 and TRBJ1-1; D uncertain. Germline assignment: CDR1 LGHNA and CDR2 YNFKEQ. This CDR3 comprises 14 residues. V gave up 1 base and J gave up 5 bases, with 11 bases separating them. CDR3 nucleotides: TGTGCCAGCAGCCAAGGGTGGACCTTAACTGAAGCTTTCTTT. Its protein is CASSQGWTLTEAFF.

This clonotype has at least ten counts. Here the CDR3 DNA reads TGTGCCAGCACCAGACTAGCGGGGCAATACAATGAGCAGTTCTTC. It encodes CASTRLAGQYNEQFF. The rearrangement links TRBV3-1 to TRBJ2-1, with 11 bases identical to TRBD2. V was clipped by 7 bases and J by 4 bases; unmatched bases: 6. There are 15 residues in the CDR3. CDR1 LGHDT and CDR2 YNNKEL come from the germline V gene (reference sequence).

In its sample, this clonotype was seen once. The chain couples TRBV7-3 to TRBJ2-1; 13 bases map to TRBD2. The CDR3 runs 17 residues. Losses at the gene ends were 2 bases for V and 7 bases for J; bases not matched to a gene: 8. The germline V gene encodes CDR1 SGHTA and CDR2 FQGTGA. The CDR3 region is CASSLSRPGLAGNEQFF. The CDR3 DNA is TGTGCCAGCAGCTTATCTCGTCCGGGACTAGCGGGAAATGAGCAGTTCTTC. Looking up the rest from reference TRBV7-3 and TRBJ2-1 gives the full variable domain: GAGVSQTPSNKVTEKGKYVELRCDPISGHTALYWYRQSLGQGPEFLIYFQGTGAADDSGLPNDRFFAVRPEGSVSTLKIQRTERGDSAVYLCASSLSRPGLAGNEQFFGPGTRLTVL.

There are a few counts of this clonotype. V is TRBV25-1 and J is TRBJ1-2; no firm D call. Germline values: CDR1 MGHDK, CDR2 SYGVNS. The CDR3 consists of 11 residues. The V end lost 3 bases, the J end lost 6 bases, and 5 bases lay between the germline ends. Here the CDR3 DNA reads TGTGCCAGCAGTGAGTATGATGGCTACACCTTC. Encoded protein: CASSEYDGYTF.

Many counts were recorded for this clonotype. The genes are TRBV30 and TRBJ1-6; D may be TRBD1 (5 bases). Looked up from germline, CDR1 is GTSNPN and CDR2 is SVGIG (reference sequence). V was pared by 2 bases and J by 7 bases, with 21 bases between. The CDR3 runs 17 residues. CDR3: CAWSFSGTRVWNSPLHF. The DNA for the CDR3 is TGTGCCTGGAGTTTTTCCGGGACGCGAGTGTGGAATTCACCCCTCCACTTT.

This clonotype was seen a handful of times. This chain connects TRBV6-5 to TRBJ1-1, with D maybe TRBD1 (5 bases). The V gene lost 4 bases and the J gene lost 5 bases, with 14 bases spanning the gap. This CDR3 comprises 14 residues. Per germline, CDR1 MNHEY and CDR2 SVGAGI. CDR3 coding DNA: TGTGCCAGCAGTTCCCCCCGGGGGGGGACTGAAGCTTTCTTT. It specifies CASSSPRGGTEAFF.

This clonotype was observed at least ten times. The genes are TRBV29-1 and TRBJ1-5; unclear D gene. The V gene's germline CDR1 is SQVTM and CDR2 ANQGSEA. This CDR3 is built from 12 residues. V was clipped by 6 bases and J by 0 bases, with 6 bases between them. The CDR3 sequence is CSVGDSNQPQHF. In DNA form, the CDR3 reads TGCAGCGTCGGAGATAGCAATCAGCCCCAGCATTTT.

This clonotype occurred many times. This sequence joins TRBV29-1 and TRBJ2-7; weak D call: TRBD2 (6 bases). Trimming cost V 4 bases and J 0 bases, with 10 bases left between them. This CDR3 has 13 amino acids. CDR1 and CDR2 (germline): SQVTM, ANQGSEA. This CDR3 reads CSVAGRGSYEQYF. CDR3 in DNA: TGCAGCGTTGCCGGGCGGGGCTCCTACGAGCAGTACTTC.

This chain connects TRBV12-3 or TRBV12-4 to TRBJ2-1; maybe TRBD2 (7 bases). The V gene lost 6 bases and the J gene lost 9 bases, with 15 bases spanning the gap. CDR3 length: 13 residues. DNA of the CDR3: TGTGCCAGCAGCCCGGGGAGGGGGAGTGAGCAGTTCTTC. Residues: CASSPGRGSEQFF.

This clonotype was counted at least ten times. The CDR3 DNA follows: TGTGCCACCAGCAGAGGTAGCGGGGGGGCCTCAGATACGCAGTATTTT. Translated, it gives CATSRGSGGASDTQYF. This chain connects TRBV15 to TRBJ2-3; 11 bases align to TRBD2. Trimming took 1 base from V and 4 from J; bases not matched to a gene: 4. Germline V lookup: CDR1 LNHNV, CDR2 YYDKDF (reference sequence). The CDR3 spans 16 residues.

This clonotype has only a few counts. The CDR3 DNA reads TGCGCCAGCAGCTTGGGCTTACCGGGACTATCTGGCGAGCAGTACTTC. It specifies CASSLGLPGLSGEQYF. The rearrangement joins TRBV5-1 to TRBJ2-7; 7 bases fit TRBD2. CDR1 and CDR2 (germline): SGHRS, YFSETQ. The V segment lost 0 bases and the J segment 6 bases; nucleotides outside the gene matches: 12. The CDR3 runs 16 residues.

This clonotype occurred many times. The chain combines TRBV20-1 with TRBJ2-3; D gene uncertain. This CDR3 has 11 amino acids. Trimming removed 5 bases at V and 2 bases at J, with 5 bases between. The germline gives CDR1 DFQATT, CDR2 SNEGSKA (reference sequence). This chain's CDR3 is CSAGPTDTQYF. Written as DNA, the CDR3 is TGCAGTGCTGGGCCCACAGATACGCAGTATTTT.

This clonotype was recorded many times. J is TRBJ2-3 and V is TRBV29-1; D is ambiguous. Trimming took off 0 bases at V and 2 bases at J, with 6 bases between the two ends. The V gene's germline CDR1 is SQVTM and CDR2 ANQGSEA. CDR3 length: 13 amino acids. In DNA, the CDR3 is TGCAGCGTTGAAGATGGGGTCACAGATACGCAGTATTTT. Translation: CSVEDGVTDTQYF.

This clonotype was detected ten times or more. The rearrangement uses TRBV4-1 and TRBJ1-6; D gene unclear. Germline CDR1 reads MGHRA; CDR2 reads YSYEKL. The V end was cut by 0 bases, the J end by 2 bases, with 11 bases between. The CDR3 runs to 17 residues. Here the CDR3 reads CASSQDRRITYNSPLHF. CDR3 coding DNA: TGCGCCAGCAGCCAAGATCGCCGGATCACCTATAATTCACCCCTCCACTTT.

The chain couples TRBV5-5 to TRBJ2-2, with 7 bases matching TRBD1. Germline V lookup: CDR1 SGHKS, CDR2 YYEKEE (reference sequence). Trimming took 5 bases from V and 2 from J; bases not matched to a gene: 6. The CDR3 consists of 15 residues. For the CDR3, the DNA is TGTGCCAGCAGGGAAGGGGGCTTTAACACCGGGGAGCTGTTTTTT. Its translation: CASREGGFNTGELFF.

The chain has TRBV29-1 and TRBJ1-1; D remains ambiguous. The CDR3 runs to 14 residues. Germline V gives CDR1 SQVTM, CDR2 ANQGSEA. V lost 4 bases and J lost 3, with 15 bases in between. CDR3 nucleotides: TGCAGCGTTGTGGTTACACCGGCGGACACTGAAGCTTTCTTT. Encoded protein: CSVVVTPADTEAFF. The full variable domain, in which reference TRBV29-1 and TRBJ1-1 provide the parts outside the CDR3, is SAVISQKPSRDICQRGTSLTIQCQVDSQVTMMFWYRQQPGQSLTLIATANQGSEATYESGFVIDKFPISRPNLTFSTLTVSNMSPEDSSIYLCSVVVTPADTEAFFGQGTRLTVV.

This chain uses TRBV11-1 with TRBJ1-1, with TRBD1 matching 8 bases. V shed 4 bases, J shed 11 bases, and the junction held 6 bases outside the gene matches. The length of the CDR3 is 12 residues. Germline V gives CDR1 SGHAT, CDR2 FQDESV (reference sequence). DNA for the CDR3: TGTGCCAGCAGCTGGGCAGGGGGCGACGCTTTCTTT. This gives the protein CASSWAGGDAFF. Filled out from reference TRBV11-1 and TRBJ1-1, the complete variable domain reads EAEVAQSPRYKITEKSQAVAFWCDPISGHATLYWYRQILGQGPELLVQFQDESVVDDSQLPKDRFSAERLKGVDSTLKIQPAELGDSAMYLCASSWAGGDAFFGQGTRLTVV.

This clonotype has just a few counts. V and J are TRBV2 and TRBJ2-1; 9 nucleotides line up with TRBD2. V lost 2 bases, J lost 0 bases, and 2 bases stayed unmatched. Germline assignment: CDR1 SNHLY and CDR2 FYNNEI. CDR3 length: 16 amino acids. The CDR3 DNA reads TGTGCCAGCAGTGAACTAGCGGGAAGCTCCTACAATGAGCAGTTCTTC. Translation: CASSELAGSSYNEQFF.

This clonotype was picked up many times. J is TRBJ2-5 and V is TRBV20-1; D is tentatively TRBD1 or TRBD2 (5 bases each). V was pared by 3 bases and J by 5 bases, with 13 bases between. The CDR3 extends over 13 amino acids. Germline-derived CDR1 and CDR2 are DFQATT and SNEGSKA (reference sequence). The CDR3 sequence: CSASRDLQETQYF. CDR3 sequence (DNA): TGCAGTGCTAGTCGGGACCTACAGGAGACCCAGTACTTC.